This passage covers 17 T cell receptor beta chains from one sample sequenced in a study of cytomegalovirus exposure and HLA in healthy donors. 60 Vbeta and 13 Jbeta primers were used in PCR. Assay: immunoSEQ multiplex PCR; the TCRdb copy retains only in-frame clones and omits some. The table lists just over 200,000 clones, 82% of them singletons, with about 2.6% in the top ten. Sequencing input: PBMCs. These receptors all come from a woman aged 35 to 49 in good health and CMV-seronegative.

Written as DNA, the CDR3 is TGTGCCAGTAGTACCCAACCCAGGGGGTACTATGGCTACACCTTC. Translating it yields CASSTQPRGYYGYTF. The chain recombines TRBV19 with TRBJ1-2; 7 bases align to TRBD1. The CDR3 has 15 amino acids. Germline V gene lookup returns CDR1 LNHDA and CDR2 SQIVND (reference sequence). Trimming took 4 bases from V and 3 from J; bases not matched to a gene: 8.

The J gene is TRBJ1-1, the V gene TRBV7-9; D remains ambiguous. The CDR3 extends over 12 amino acids. V was clipped by 4 bases and J by 2 bases, with 5 bases between them. Looked up from germline, CDR1 is SEHNR and CDR2 is FQNEAQ (reference sequence). Written as DNA, the CDR3 is TGTGCCAGCAGCTATCCTAACACTGAAGCTTTCTTT. Translated: CASSYPNTEAFF.

A word on this clone: This specimen includes other DNA sequences encoding the same CDR3. The genes are TRBV27 and TRBJ1-2, with a possible D match to TRBD1 (5 bases). V dropped 2 bases and J dropped 2 bases, with 6 bases sitting between them. Germline assignment: CDR1 MNHEY and CDR2 SMNVEV (reference sequence). The CDR3 has 13 amino acids. CDR3 amino acids: CASSLQGNYGYTF. CDR3 sequence (DNA): TGTGCCAGCAGTTTACAGGGCAACTATGGCTACACCTTC.

The gene calls are TRBV27 and TRBJ2-7, with 9 bases matching TRBD1. This CDR3 contains 14 residues. The ends lost 8 bases at V and 3 bases at J; junction bases unmatched: 8. In germline, CDR1 is MNHEY, CDR2 SMNVEV (reference sequence). The CDR3 protein is CASGMTGGDYEQYF. CDR3 in DNA: TGTGCCAGCGGGATGACAGGGGGAGACTACGAGCAGTACTTC.

The chain couples TRBV4-1 to TRBJ2-7; perhaps TRBD2 as D (7 bases). The germline V gene encodes CDR1 MGHRA and CDR2 YSYEKL. The CDR3 spans 15 residues. Trimming took 3 bases from V and 3 from J, leaving 15 bases between them. The CDR3 DNA reads as TGCGCCAGCAGCCAGGGGGCTAGCGGTCTCTACGAGCAGTACTTC. Its protein is CASSQGASGLYEQYF.

Only one count was recorded for this clone. The CDR3: CASSMAGRDPNYGYTF. The DNA of the CDR3 is TGTGCCAGCAGCATGGCTGGGAGAGATCCTAACTATGGCTACACCTTC. J is TRBJ1-2 and V is TRBV5-6; D gene unclear. V dropped 4 bases and J dropped 0 bases, with 16 bases sitting between them. This CDR3 is 16 amino acids long. The germline V gene encodes CDR1 SGHDT and CDR2 YYEEEE. The variable domain in full, completed from reference TRBV5-6 and TRBJ1-2, reads DAGVTQSPTHLIKTRGQQVTLRCSPKSGHDTVSWYQQALGQGPQFIFQYYEEEERQRGNFPDRFSGHQFPNYSSELNVNALLLGDSALYLCASSMAGRDPNYGYTFGSGTRLTVV.

This clone was found a few times. The chain couples TRBV30 to TRBJ1-2; 10 bases agree with TRBD1. The V gene end was trimmed by 4 bases and the J gene end by 7 bases; junction bases not matched to a gene: 12. Germline CDR1 GTSNPN, CDR2 SVGIG (reference sequence). The CDR3 runs to 15 residues. Here the CDR3 reads CAWTLPGQGRGGYTF. The CDR3 DNA follows: TGTGCCTGGACCCTCCCGGGACAGGGGAGAGGTGGCTACACCTTC.

The V and J genes are TRBV28 and TRBJ1-1; TRBD1 agrees at 7 bases. Germline V gene lookup returns CDR1 MDHEN and CDR2 SYDVKM. The CDR3 covers 15 residues. Germline trimming cut 6 bases from V and 0 bases from J; bases unmatched to any gene: 7. CDR3 amino acids: CASRTGQYMNTEAFF. The CDR3 DNA reads as TGTGCCAGCAGAACGGGACAGTACATGAACACTGAAGCTTTCTTT.

This clone was seen a few times. The chain uses TRBV7-2 and TRBJ2-1, with unresolved D. CDR3 size: 14 residues. V shed 5 bases and J shed 4 bases, with 12 bases lying between them. Germline CDR1 and CDR2: SGHTA and FQGNSA. DNA of the CDR3: TGTGCCAGCAGCCCCGACTGGAATTACAATGAGCAGTTCTTC. It is translated as CASSPDWNYNEQFF.

This clone was detected a few times. The rearrangement links TRBV5-1 to TRBJ2-7, with D perhaps TRBD2 (6 bases). Germline V lookup: CDR1 SGHRS, CDR2 YFSETQ. The ends were cut back, 4 bases at V and 0 bases at J, with 11 bases in the middle. The CDR3 covers 14 residues. CDR3 in DNA: TGCGCCAGCAGCACGCGGGACGGCTCCTACGAGCAGTACTTC. Protein sequence: CASSTRDGSYEQYF.

The chain recombines TRBV7-3 with TRBJ2-1; 11 nucleotides align to TRBD2. CDR1 and CDR2 from the germline V gene are SGHTA and FQGTGA. The V gene end was trimmed by 5 bases and the J gene end by 7 bases; junction bases not matched to a gene: 4. The length of the CDR3 is 14 residues. CDR3 sequence: CASSKTSGINEQFF. CDR3 bases: TGTGCCAGCAGCAAGACTAGCGGGATTAATGAGCAGTTCTTC.

The V gene is TRBV5-1, the J gene TRBJ2-1; D gene unclear. V dropped 2 bases and J dropped 6 bases, with 18 bases sitting between them. The CDR3 runs 16 residues. Germline CDR1 is SGHRS and CDR2 is YFSETQ. CDR3 amino acids: CASSLQRASLTNEQFF. Written as DNA, the CDR3 is TGCGCCAGCAGCTTACAAAGAGCTAGTCTAACCAATGAGCAGTTCTTC.

The chain is built from TRBV7-9 and TRBJ2-1; no definite D call. Germline CDR1 reads SEHNR; CDR2 reads FQNEAQ (reference sequence). The V and J ends lost 1 base and 5 bases respectively, with 3 bases between them. The CDR3 extends over 12 amino acids. This CDR3 reads CASSLVNNEQFF. CDR3 in DNA: TGTGCCAGCAGCTTAGTCAACAATGAGCAGTTCTTC.

The V and J genes are TRBV19 and TRBJ2-3, with a possible D match to TRBD2 (6 bases). The germline V gene encodes CDR1 LNHDA and CDR2 SQIVND (reference sequence). CDR3 length: 15 residues. V lost 6 bases and J lost 1, with 14 bases in between. CDR3 amino acids: CASSPSGGGTDTQYF. As DNA, the CDR3 is TGTGCCAGTAGCCCTTCAGGAGGGGGCACAGATACGCAGTATTTT.

The chain is built from TRBV28 and TRBJ2-6; D not certain. This CDR3 contains 18 residues. Germline V gene data show CDR1 as MDHEN and CDR2 as SYDVKM. The ends were cut back, 4 bases at V and 2 bases at J, with 18 bases in the middle. CDR3 sequence reads: CASSSSVGWIPGANVLTF. The DNA for the CDR3 is TGTGCCAGCAGTTCCTCCGTCGGGTGGATCCCTGGGGCCAACGTCCTGACTTTC.

The rearrangement joins TRBV6-1 to TRBJ1-1, with 7 positions matching TRBD1. CDR1 and CDR2 (germline): MNHNS, SASEGT. The junction had 7 bases not matched to a gene; V was cut back by 6 bases and J by 3 bases. This CDR3 contains 14 residues. CDR3 residues: CASRVKQGYTEAFF. CDR3 coding DNA: TGTGCCAGCAGAGTAAAACAGGGGTACACTGAAGCTTTCTTT.

The V call is TRBV6-6, the J call TRBJ1-2; 7 bases are shared with TRBD1. The CDR3 has 15 residues. V lost 0 bases and J lost 8; bases outside the gene matches: 9. The germline V gene encodes CDR1 MNHNY and CDR2 SVGAGI (reference sequence). CDR3 amino acids: CASSYSIGGKVGYTF. The CDR3 DNA reads TGTGCCAGCAGTTACTCGATAGGGGGCAAGGTGGGCTACACCTTC.